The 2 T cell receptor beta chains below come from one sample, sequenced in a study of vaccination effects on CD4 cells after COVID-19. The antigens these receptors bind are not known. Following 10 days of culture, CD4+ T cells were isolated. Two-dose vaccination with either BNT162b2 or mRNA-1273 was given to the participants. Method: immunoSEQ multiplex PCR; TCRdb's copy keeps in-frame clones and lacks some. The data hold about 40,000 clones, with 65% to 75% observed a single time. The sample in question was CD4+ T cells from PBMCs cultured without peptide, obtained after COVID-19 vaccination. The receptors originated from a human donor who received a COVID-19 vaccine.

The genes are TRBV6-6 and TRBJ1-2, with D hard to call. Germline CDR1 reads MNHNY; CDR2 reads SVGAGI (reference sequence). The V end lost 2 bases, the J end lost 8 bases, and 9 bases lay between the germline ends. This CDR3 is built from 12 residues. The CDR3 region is CASSYKEAGYTF. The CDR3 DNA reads TGTGCCAGCAGTTACAAGGAAGCCGGCTACACCTTC.

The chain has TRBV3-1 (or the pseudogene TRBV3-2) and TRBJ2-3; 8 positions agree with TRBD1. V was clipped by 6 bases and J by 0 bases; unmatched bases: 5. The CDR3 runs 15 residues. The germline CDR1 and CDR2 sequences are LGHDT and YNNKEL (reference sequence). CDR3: CASRRTGLSTDTQYF. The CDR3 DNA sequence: TGTGCCAGCAGGAGGACAGGGCTCAGCACAGATACGCAGTATTTT.